The sequence of this T cell receptor beta chain was determined in a study of neoadjuvant anti-PD-1 for oral cavity cancer. About the study: Patients without progression received a fourth nivolumab dose around day 43, then surgical resection on days 50-56.

These newly diagnosed stage II-IVA oral cavity squamous cell carcinoma patients had no prior systemic or radiation treatment. Details on this clone: Its target is not known.

Survey sequencing of tumors mostly used roughly 4.8 ug DNA, two replicates. Only in-frame clones appear in the TCRdb table, and some are missing; sequencing was by immunoSEQ multiplex PCR. This table has under 7,500 clones, about 60% appearing once. Whole-study results and caveats: Treg/Th17 ratio rose with pretreatment blood and fell with post-treatment tumor TCRbeta clonality.

This TCR came from a person between 40 and 85 years old with oral cavity squamous cell carcinoma. This specimen consisted of tumor tissue, obtained before nivolumab (anti-PD-1) treatment.

The CDR3 coding sequence is TGTGCCAGCTCAAGGGACAGGAACGAGCAGTACTTC. Translated, it gives CASSRDRNEQYF. The chain links TRBV18 to TRBJ2-7; 8 bases are a match to TRBD1. Germline trimming cut 5 bases from V and 5 bases from J; bases unmatched to any gene: 2. CDR1 KGHSH and CDR2 LQKENI come from the germline V gene. The CDR3 length is 12 residues.